These T cell receptor beta chains were read from a single sample in a study of T cell changes during pregnancy in multiple sclerosis. Generated by immunoSEQ multiplex PCR, the TCRdb table keeps only in-frame clones and is missing some. The sample holds tens of thousands of clones, roughly 89% seen once. The sequencing here drew on CD4+ T cells from peripheral blood mononuclear cells, taken in the third trimester of pregnancy. Receptor source: a female donor in good health, enrolled as a control in a pregnancy study. Both conserved end residues are part of each CDR3. The order of the fields is J gene, D gene, V gene, clone size, CDR3 protein, CDR3 DNA. A D gene is named only where the DNA matches it firmly. The size field is filled for only some rows; it gives once, few, many or a size class.

TRBJ1-4 | - | TRBV30 | - | CAWSYSTNEKLFF | TGTGCCTGGAGTTACTCAACTAATGAAAAACTGTTTTTT
TRBJ2-1 | - | TRBV7-9 | - | CANHRGSDGKQFF | TGTGCCAACCACCGAGGATCAGACGGCAAGCAGTTCTTC
TRBJ2-5 | TRBD1 | TRBV7-2 | - | CASSLGQGKETQYF | TGTGCCAGCAGCTTAGGACAGGGGAAAGAGACCCAGTACTTC
TRBJ2-7 | - | TRBV6-5 | few | CASTPGTTYEQYF | TGTGCCAGCACCCCAGGCACCACGTACGAGCAGTACTTC
TRBJ2-7 | - | TRBV19 | once | CASSIEVPGTSRYEQYF | TGTGCCAGTAGTATAGAAGTTCCGGGAACGTCGCGGTACGAGCAGTACTTC
TRBJ2-7 | TRBD1 | TRBV10-3 | - | CAISPGQGSYEQYF | TGTGCCATCAGCCCCGGACAGGGATCCTACGAGCAGTACTTC
TRBJ1-3 | - | TRBV21-1 | - | CASKQNTIYF | TGTGCCAGTAAACAGAACACCATATATTTT
TRBJ1-1 | - | TRBV6-1 | - | CASTKNTEAFF | TGTGCCAGCACCAAGAACACTGAAGCTTTCTTT
TRBJ1-1 | - | TRBV29-1 | - | CSVPGLGDTEAFF | TGCAGCGTGCCAGGACTAGGGGACACTGAAGCTTTCTTT
TRBJ2-1 | - | TRBV7-6 | - | CASSLAVGRHEQFF | TGTGCCAGCAGCTTAGCTGTGGGGAGGCATGAGCAGTTCTTC
TRBJ1-2 | TRBD1 | TRBV29-1 | - | CSVNRAGTEYGYTF | TGCAGCGTCAATCGGGCGGGGACAGAGTATGGCTACACCTTC
TRBJ2-5 | TRBD1 | TRBV5-4 | few | CASSLGDRVFPETQYF | TGTGCCAGCAGCTTGGGGGACAGGGTTTTTCCGGAGACCCAGTACTTC
TRBJ2-7 | TRBD1 | TRBV7-9 | - | CASSLGTGSDEQYF | TGTGCCAGCAGCCTAGGGACAGGGTCCGACGAGCAGTACTTC
TRBJ2-1 | TRBD2 | TRBV29-1 | - | CSARTSGSKLMQFF | TGCAGCGCAAGGACTAGCGGGAGTAAACTTATGCAGTTCTTC
TRBJ1-1 | - | TRBV29-1 | - | CSVEGGGLGTEAFF | TGCAGCGTTGAAGGTGGAGGGCTGGGCACTGAAGCTTTCTTT
TRBJ2-1 | TRBD2 | TRBV10-3 | - | CAISPGTSVNNEQFF | TGTGCCATCAGCCCCGGGACTAGCGTTAACAATGAGCAGTTCTTC
TRBJ2-3 | - | TRBV30 | - | CAWIRAGITDTQYF | TGTGCCTGGATCCGGGCCGGGATCACAGATACGCAGTATTTT
TRBJ1-2 | - | TRBV27 | once | CASSPMMMGSNGYTF | TGTGCCAGCAGTCCCATGATGATGGGCAGCAATGGCTACACCTTC
TRBJ2-1 | TRBD1 | TRBV7-2 | - | CASSLDRGVREQFF | TGTGCCAGCAGCTTAGACAGGGGGGTAAGGGAGCAGTTCTTC
TRBJ2-1 | TRBD2 | TRBV5-6 | - | CASSLGLSGESYNEQFF | TGTGCCAGCAGCTTGGGCCTCAGCGGGGAGTCCTACAATGAGCAGTTCTTC
TRBJ1-5 | TRBD1 | TRBV15 | - | CATSREDRGFDQPQHF | TGTGCCACCAGCAGAGAAGACAGGGGATTCGATCAGCCCCAGCATTTT
TRBJ2-7 | TRBD2 | TRBV25-1 | once | CASSPGLAGGEQYF | TGTGCCAGCTCCCCTGGCCTAGCGGGCGGCGAGCAGTACTTC
TRBJ1-3 | - | TRBV23-1 | - | CASSQLGPPRGFSHFSGNTIYF | TGCGCCAGCAGTCAATTGGGGCCCCCCAGGGGTTTTTCCCATTTCTCTGGAAACACCATATATTTT
TRBJ2-7 | TRBD2 | TRBV27 | once | CASSFQLAGVNEQYF | TGTGCCAGCAGTTTCCAACTAGCGGGAGTTAACGAGCAGTACTTC
TRBJ2-1 | TRBD2 | TRBV10-3 | - | CAIRGTSGPEQFF | TGTGCCATCAGGGGGACTAGCGGGCCTGAGCAGTTCTTC
TRBJ2-5 | TRBD2 | TRBV7-8 | - | CASSQGLVEQETQYF | TGTGCCAGCAGCCAAGGACTAGTTGAACAAGAGACCCAGTACTTC
TRBJ2-3 | TRBD2 | TRBV5-1 | - | CASSFGGTSPGTDTQYF | TGCGCCAGCAGCTTTGGTGGGACTAGCCCAGGCACAGATACGCAGTATTTT
TRBJ2-7 | - | TRBV13 | - | CASSLTGPSYEQYF | TGTGCCAGCAGCTTAACAGGGCCCTCCTACGAGCAGTACTTC
TRBJ2-3 | TRBD2 | TRBV10-3 | once | CATGLAGGRTDTQYF | TGTGCCACGGGACTAGCGGGAGGGCGTACAGATACGCAGTATTTT
TRBJ1-5 | - | TRBV4-3 | once | CASSQDRGSNQPQHF | TGCGCCAGCAGCCAAGACAGGGGAAGCAATCAGCCCCAGCATTTT
TRBJ2-7 | TRBD1 | TRBV19 | - | CASSPRPTGNEQYF | TGTGCCAGTAGTCCCCGACCGACAGGGAACGAGCAGTACTTC
TRBJ2-1 | TRBD1 | TRBV30 | - | CASLRARQGRKTDSYNEQFF | TGTGCCTCCCTCCGGGCTCGACAGGGACGTAAAACGGACTCCTACAATGAGCAGTTCTTC
TRBJ2-1 | TRBD2 | TRBV19 | - | CASTSGGIEQFF | TGTGCCAGTACTAGCGGGGGGATTGAGCAGTTCTTC
TRBJ2-3 | TRBD2 | TRBV9 | - | CASSVGSLASDTQYF | TGTGCCAGCAGCGTGGGCTCACTAGCGTCAGATACGCAGTATTTT
TRBJ2-3 | - | TRBV7-2 | - | CASSAGGRGGLNTQYF | TGTGCCAGCAGCGCCGGGGGAAGGGGGGGCCTTAATACGCAGTATTTT
TRBJ2-1 | - | TRBV7-2 | - | CASSPQNEQFF | TGTGCCAGCAGCCCCCAGAATGAGCAGTTCTTC
TRBJ1-2 | TRBD1 | TRBV6-5 | once | CASTTGAGGNGYTF | TGTGCCAGCACTACGGGGGCAGGGGGAAATGGCTACACCTTC
TRBJ2-2 | - | TRBV6-5 | - | CASSFGGGELFF | TGTGCCAGCAGTTTCGGGGGAGGGGAGCTGTTTTTT
TRBJ2-7 | - | TRBV30 | - | CAWSALQKAHEQYF | TGTGCCTGGAGCGCCTTGCAAAAAGCCCACGAGCAGTACTTC
TRBJ2-1 | - | TRBV30 | - | CAWSVDPSGVPDLEQFF | TGTGCCTGGAGTGTAGACCCCTCAGGGGTCCCGGATTTAGAGCAGTTCTTC
TRBJ1-1 | - | TRBV11-2 | - | CASTSGAGVTTEAFF | TGTGCCAGCACTAGTGGGGCAGGGGTTACGACTGAAGCTTTCTTT
TRBJ2-7 | - | TRBV5-1 | - | CASSLAGGPYEQYF | TGCGCCAGCAGCTTGGCTGGGGGCCCCTACGAGCAGTACTTC